Here is one T cell receptor beta chain with its context. Only in-frame clones appear in the TCRdb table, and some are missing; sequencing was by immunoSEQ multiplex PCR. The profile shows roughly 40,000 clones, around 87% of them singletons. The data belong to a study of T cells in localized non-small cell lung cancer. The germline gives CDR1 LGHNT, CDR2 FRNRAP. The junction had 1 base not matched to a gene; V was cut back by 5 bases and J by 1 base. The CDR3 totals 14 residues. The sequenced sample was peripheral blood, obtained before any cancer treatment. The clonotype was recovered from a man aged 18-55 years with stage I lung adenocarcinoma. The V gene is TRBV12-5, the J gene TRBJ1-2; 10 bases agree with TRBD1. CDR3 nucleotide sequence: TGTGCTAGTGGTGGGACAGGGGTTAACTATGGCTACACCTTC. Amino acid sequence: CASGGTGVNYGYTF.